Each of the 27 T cell receptor beta chains below was sequenced from the same sample in a study of cytomegalovirus exposure and HLA in healthy donors (dated by TCRdb to between 2016 and 2019). To prepare the library, the immunoSEQ multiplex PCR assay was applied. For the multiplex PCR, a mixture combining 60 forward primers for TCR Vbeta segments and 13 reverse primers for TCR Jbeta segments was used. The source is immuneACCESS, and TCRdb retained only in-frame sequences with V and J called. Part of the clones is not carried over; for the studies checked, unresolved V genes explain less than half of this, and the remainder is unexplained. The sample records about 160,000 clones, more than 75% of which are singletons. The top ten clonotypes cover 2% to 2.5% of the sample. Sample: PBMCs. These receptors all stem from a man aged 18-30 years in good health and CMV-seropositive.

Only a few counts were recorded for this clone. This chain joins TRBV2 and TRBJ2-1; weak D call: TRBD2 (6 bases). Germline V lookup: CDR1 SNHLY, CDR2 FYNNEI. The CDR3 runs 15 residues. Between the trimmed V and J ends, which lost 6 bases and 4 bases, there was a span of 16 bases. As DNA, the CDR3 is TGTGCCAGCAGAGAGCTGAGCGGGTCTTACAATGAGCAGTTCTTC. Residues: CASRELSGSYNEQFF.

CDR3 region: CASSQDLTGTSMNTEAFF. CDR3 nucleotide sequence: TGCGCCAGCAGCCAAGATCTAACAGGCACTTCCATGAACACTGAAGCTTTCTTT. The rearrangement uses TRBV4-3 and TRBJ1-1; D possibly corresponds to TRBD1 (5 bases). Trimming cost V 0 bases and J 0 bases, with 17 bases left between them. This CDR3 has 18 residues. Germline V gene lookup returns CDR1 LGHNA and CDR2 YSLEER.

V gene TRBV28 combines with J gene TRBJ2-7; TRBD1 matches at 10 bases. CDR1 MDHEN and CDR2 SYDVKM come from the germline V gene. This CDR3 contains 15 residues. Losses at the gene ends were 2 bases for V and 2 bases for J; bases not matched to a gene: 3. The CDR3 DNA reads as TGTGCCAGCAGTTTAGTCGGGACAGGGGCCTACGAGCAGTACTTC. Protein: CASSLVGTGAYEQYF. Complete variable domain (other parts from reference TRBV28 and TRBJ2-7): DVKVTQSSRYLVKRTGEKVFLECVQDMDHENMFWYRQDPGLGLRLIYFSYDVKMKEKGDIPEGYSVSREKKERFSLILESASTNQTSMYLCASSLVGTGAYEQYFGPGTRLTVT.

This clone was detected once. The rearrangement uses TRBV7-2 and TRBJ2-3; TRBD1 matches at 10 bases. The CDR3 sequence is 14 residues long. Germline trimming cut 1 base from V and 9 bases from J; bases unmatched to any gene: 4. Germline-derived CDR1 and CDR2 are SGHTA and FQGNSA. CDR3 coding DNA: TGTGCCAGCAGCTTAGTAGCGGGACAGGGGACGCAGTATTTT. Translation: CASSLVAGQGTQYF.

The V call is TRBV5-1, the J call TRBJ2-2; 7 bases line up with TRBD1. In germline, CDR1 is SGHRS, CDR2 YFSETQ. V lost 0 bases to trimming and J lost 6 bases; unmatched junction nucleotides: 14. The CDR3 has 18 residues. CDR3 sequence reads: CASSLECGQERWAGELFF. CDR3 in DNA: TGCGCCAGCAGCTTGGAATGCGGACAGGAGAGGTGGGCCGGGGAGCTGTTTTTT.

The V call is TRBV19, the J call TRBJ1-1, with 7 bases matching TRBD1. The V gene's germline CDR1 is LNHDA and CDR2 SQIVND (reference sequence). V lost 2 bases, J lost 11 bases, and 8 bases stayed unmatched. The CDR3 has 13 residues. Written as DNA, the CDR3 is TGTGCCAGTAGTATACGGCCGACAGGGCCCGCTTTCTTT. Protein product: CASSIRPTGPAFF.

Concerning this clone itself: The germline gene is not matched at one end of the junction; a read error may be the cause. The sample contains more than one DNA sequence encoding this CDR3. The gene calls are TRBV7-6 and TRBJ1-5; the D gene is possibly TRBD1 (6 bases). This CDR3 comprises 15 residues. Germline V gene data show CDR1 as SGHVS and CDR2 as FNYEAQ. The CDR3 region has the DNA TGCGCCAGCAGGTCCCGACAGGAATGCAATCAGCCCCAGCATTTT. Residues: CASRSRQECNQPQHF.

The genes are TRBV18 and TRBJ2-7; 11 positions agree with TRBD1. The germline gives CDR1 KGHSH, CDR2 LQKENI. The V and J ends lost 3 bases and 5 bases, in that order; junction bases with no gene match: 3. This CDR3 has 14 amino acids. DNA of the CDR3: TGTGCCAGCTCACCGCGGACAGGGGGCGACGAGCAGTACTTC. It translates to CASSPRTGGDEQYF.

This chain connects TRBV9 to TRBJ2-5; D perhaps matches TRBD2 (6 bases). V was clipped by 2 bases and J by 4 bases, with 12 bases between them. The CDR3 loop spans 14 amino acids. In germline, CDR1 is SGDLS, CDR2 YYNGEE. The CDR3 region is CASSVSPGGETQYF. The CDR3, as DNA: TGTGCCAGCAGCGTCTCCCCCGGGGGAGAGACCCAGTACTTC.

V and J are TRBV5-4 and TRBJ2-1; 8 nucleotides line up with TRBD1. Trimming at V came to 4 bases and at J to 3 bases, leaving 9 bases not matched to a gene. In germline, CDR1 is SGHNT, CDR2 YYREEE (reference sequence). The CDR3 covers 16 residues. The CDR3 sequence is CASSTDPGQVYNEQFF. The CDR3 nucleotides read TGTGCCAGCAGCACAGACCCGGGACAGGTCTACAATGAGCAGTTCTTC.

The chain carries TRBV4-1 and TRBJ2-7; 7 nucleotides line up with TRBD2. This CDR3 region has 14 residues. CDR1 and CDR2 from the germline V gene are MGHRA and YSYEKL. Trimming cost V 1 base and J 3 bases; bases outside gene matches: 3. The CDR3 reads CASSQGEGLYEQYF. The CDR3 DNA sequence: TGCGCCAGCAGCCAAGGGGAGGGACTCTACGAGCAGTACTTC.

CDR3 sequence (DNA): TGTGCCAGCAGCGCTACCGGGACAGCGATCACAGATACGCAGTATTTT. As protein: CASSATGTAITDTQYF. The chain links TRBV9 to TRBJ2-3, with 7 bases lining up with TRBD1. Looked up from germline, CDR1 is SGDLS and CDR2 is YYNGEE. There are 16 residues in the CDR3. With V trimmed by 3 bases and J by 2 bases, 9 bases remained unmatched.

The gene calls are TRBV2 and TRBJ2-7, with 9 bases lining up with TRBD2. The CDR3 spans 13 residues. Germline V lookup: CDR1 SNHLY, CDR2 FYNNEI. The junction had 9 bases not matched to a gene; V was cut back by 8 bases and J by 7 bases. CDR3 region: CASLPSTSGEQYF. The CDR3 DNA sequence: TGTGCCAGCCTTCCGTCTACTAGCGGGGAGCAGTACTTC.

V gene TRBV30 combines with J gene TRBJ1-5; possible D gene TRBD1, 5 bases. Germline values: CDR1 GTSNPN, CDR2 SVGIG (reference sequence). The V end lost 0 bases, the J end lost 2 bases, and 8 bases lay between the germline ends. This CDR3 has 14 amino acids. The CDR3 protein is CAWSVRRGNQPQHF. CDR3 in DNA: TGTGCCTGGAGTGTACGCAGGGGCAATCAGCCCCAGCATTTT.

V usage is TRBV9 and J usage is TRBJ2-5; a possible D gene is TRBD1 (7 bases). Germline loops: CDR1 SGDLS, CDR2 YYNGEE. This CDR3 contains 16 residues. V was cut by 0 bases and J by 3 bases, with 15 bases left in between. The CDR3 nucleotides read TGTGCCAGCAGCGTAGTAGGGCAGGGGGGAAAAGAGACCCAGTACTTC. It is translated as CASSVVGQGGKETQYF.

CDR3 nucleotide sequence: TGCGCCAGCAGCCAAGATCCAAGCCACCAAGAGACCCAGTACTTC. Protein product: CASSQDPSHQETQYF. The genes are TRBV4-1 and TRBJ2-5; D gene uncertain. Trimming pared 0 bases from V and 0 bases from J, leaving 8 bases between. This CDR3 has 15 residues. Germline CDR1 reads MGHRA; CDR2 reads YSYEKL.

The chain couples TRBV6-1 to TRBJ1-2; D remains unclear. The V gene's germline CDR1 is MNHNS and CDR2 SASEGT. Between the trimmed V and J ends, which lost 2 bases and 6 bases, there was a span of 10 bases. The CDR3 is made up of 13 amino acids. The CDR3 protein is CASSENAGNGYTF. In nucleotides, the CDR3 is TGTGCCAGCAGTGAAAACGCGGGGAATGGCTACACCTTC.

This chain joins TRBV6-5 and TRBJ1-2; tentative D call: TRBD1 (5 bases). CDR3 length: 15 amino acids. The V gene lost 4 bases and the J gene lost 4 bases, with 16 bases spanning the gap. The germline gives CDR1 MNHEY, CDR2 SVGAGI. The CDR3 spells CASSLRTRGPYGYTF. In DNA form, the CDR3 reads TGTGCCAGCAGTTTACGCACGCGGGGACCCTATGGCTACACCTTC.

This sequence joins TRBV6-1 and TRBJ2-5; D gene uncertain. In germline, CDR1 is MNHNS, CDR2 SASEGT. Trimming removed 1 base from V and 2 bases from J, with 8 bases in between. The CDR3 contains 14 residues. The CDR3 DNA reads TGTGCCAGCAGTGAAGGGGCAGGACAAGAGACCCAGTACTTC. It translates to CASSEGAGQETQYF.

This clone came up a few times. The genes are TRBV19 and TRBJ2-1, with TRBD1 identical over 7 bases. Losses at the gene ends were 7 bases for V and 4 bases for J; bases not matched to a gene: 10. From germline, CDR1 is LNHDA and CDR2 SQIVND (reference sequence). The CDR3 runs to 15 residues. Written as DNA, the CDR3 is TGTGCCAGTACTGAGACAGGGAAAATATACAATGAGCAGTTCTTC. Translating gives CASTETGKIYNEQFF.

The chain couples TRBV9 to TRBJ2-5; 12 nucleotides agree with TRBD1. The CDR3 is 16 residues long. The germline CDR1 and CDR2 sequences are SGDLS and YYNGEE. J was trimmed by 5 bases and V by 2 bases; bases with no gene match: 7. The CDR3 DNA follows: TGTGCCAGCAGCGTCTCCGGGACAGGGGGCCGTGAGACCCAGTACTTC. It specifies CASSVSGTGGRETQYF.

V usage is TRBV29-1 and J usage is TRBJ2-5, with 10 bases that match TRBD1. V gave up 5 bases and J gave up 4 bases; unmatched junction bases: 10. The CDR3 covers 15 residues. Germline V lookup: CDR1 SQVTM, CDR2 ANQGSEA. In DNA, the CDR3 is TGCAGCGTTCAACGGGACAGGGGTTTTTCAGAGACCCAGTACTTC. It encodes CSVQRDRGFSETQYF.

As for this clone: Sequence at one end of the junction differs from germline and may be a read error. The rearrangement links TRBV7-9 to TRBJ1-1; D ambiguous. Germline V gives CDR1 SEHNR, CDR2 FQNEAQ (reference sequence). The CDR3 has 13 amino acids. DNA for the CDR3: TGTTCCAGCAGCTTAGGAAGAGGAGTAGGCGCTTTCTTT. It yields the protein CSSSLGRGVGAFF.

The chain recombines TRBV7-3 with TRBJ2-3; weak D call: TRBD2 (6 bases). CDR1 is SGHTA, CDR2 FQGTGA, per germline. The germline V and J ends were trimmed by 5 bases and 0 bases, with 15 bases remaining between them. The CDR3 is 16 residues long. This chain's CDR3 is CASSAVGGASTDTQYF. The CDR3 DNA is TGTGCCAGCAGCGCCGTCGGCGGGGCTAGCACAGATACGCAGTATTTT.

The chain couples TRBV16 to TRBJ1-2; D uncertain. Trimming removed 0 bases from V and 8 bases from J, with 7 bases in between. CDR3 length: 12 residues. The germline V gene has CDR1 KGHSY and CDR2 FQNENV. The CDR3 DNA follows: TGTGCCAGCAGCCAATCGGCCTCGGGCTACACCTTC. It specifies CASSQSASGYTF.

The chain combines TRBV27 with TRBJ2-7, with D tentatively TRBD1 (6 bases). Per germline, CDR1 MNHEY and CDR2 SMNVEV (reference sequence). The CDR3 runs to 12 residues. V was pared by 10 bases and J by 5 bases, with 15 bases between. CDR3 in DNA: TGTGCCACTAGGACAGCTGTTGACGAGCAGTACTTC. This encodes CATRTAVDEQYF.

This sequence joins TRBV7-3 and TRBJ2-1; 7 bases match TRBD1. The germline gives CDR1 SGHTA, CDR2 FQGTGA. V dropped 5 bases and J dropped 8; count of bases not matched to a gene: 12. The CDR3 spans 15 residues. CDR3 amino acids: CASSLGGGAVHEQFF. CDR3 bases: TGTGCCAGCAGCCTAGGGGGCGGTGCCGTCCATGAGCAGTTCTTC.